Listed below are T cell receptor beta chains from one sample, sequenced in a study of T cell clonotyping in hematopoietic cell transplantation. Measured with immunoSEQ multiplex PCR; TCRdb has only the in-frame clones, and not every one. The top ten hold around 8% of the sample, which has roughly 20,000 clones, approximately 85% seen once. The specimen comprised peripheral blood mononuclear cells, sampled before stem cell transplant. The receptor set was obtained from a man in his fifties with acute myeloid leukemia. Some clones in this sample may be carry-over from other donors' samples. Both conserved end residues are part of each CDR3. The D gene is left open where the match is weak. A row's size may be missing; if present it is once, few, many or a size class.

j_call | cdr3_length | clone_size | d_call | v_call | cdr3_aa | cdr3_nt
TRBJ2-5 | 15 | . | . | TRBV10-3 | CATLHTPRPGETQYF | TGTGCCACCCTCCATACCCCCCGACCGGGGGAGACCCAGTACTTC
TRBJ2-3 | 15 | once | . | TRBV19 | CASSIIWQATDTQYF | TGTGCCAGTAGTATAATCTGGCAGGCGACAGATACGCAGTATTTT
TRBJ1-4 | 15 | . | . | TRBV28 | CASSFLSRADEKLFF | TGTGCCAGCAGTTTTTTGAGTCGAGCTGATGAAAAACTGTTTTTT
TRBJ2-2 | 15 | . | TRBD1 | TRBV7-3 | CASSSTGGAAGELFF | TGTGCCAGCAGCTCGACAGGGGGCGCGGCCGGGGAGCTGTTTTTT
TRBJ1-4 | 14 | . | TRBD1 | TRBV2 | CASSVQGAGEKLFF | TGTGCCAGCAGTGTTCAGGGGGCCGGTGAAAAACTGTTTTTT
TRBJ1-2 | 16 | . | . | TRBV18 | CASSPVPGLRGYGYTF | TGTGCCAGCTCACCCGTCCCGGGACTCCGGGGGTATGGCTACACCTTC
TRBJ2-6 | 19 | . | . | TRBV5-1 | CASSFRPTAGGSGANVLTF | TGCGCCAGCAGCTTCCGCCCCACCGCGGGTGGCTCTGGGGCCAACGTCCTGACTTTC
TRBJ2-7 | 13 | . | TRBD1 | TRBV29-1 | CSVAGQGLYEQYF | TGCAGCGTGGCAGGACAGGGGCTCTACGAGCAGTACTTC
TRBJ1-1 | 15 | . | . | TRBV9 | CASSVGGQLGTEAFF | TGTGCCAGCAGCGTTGGTGGGCAGTTGGGCACTGAAGCTTTCTTT
TRBJ1-5 | 15 | . | . | TRBV7-2 | CASSLASAGGQPQHF | TGTGCCAGCAGCTTAGCGTCGGCCGGCGGACAGCCCCAGCATTTT
TRBJ1-2 | 15 | . | . | TRBV5-1 | CASSFGGSSNYGYTF | TGCGCCAGCAGCTTTGGCGGAAGCTCTAACTATGGCTACACCTTC
TRBJ2-6 | 19 | . | . | TRBV5-8 | CASRRVTLSRNSGANVLTF | TGTGCCAGCAGGAGGGTGACGCTTAGCCGTAACTCTGGGGCCAACGTCCTGACTTTC
TRBJ1-2 | 15 | . | . | TRBV18 | CASSPKGWQDYGYTF | TGTGCCAGCTCACCAAAAGGTTGGCAGGACTATGGCTACACCTTC
TRBJ2-3 | 20 | . | . | TRBV7-2 | CASSLAPSLGLPIGSDTQYF | TGTGCCAGCAGCTTAGCCCCCAGTTTGGGGCTACCGATAGGGTCAGATACGCAGTATTTT
TRBJ2-5 | 11 | . | . | TRBV7-8 | CASSLAGTQYF | TGTGCCAGCAGCTTAGCCGGGACCCAGTACTTC
TRBJ2-7 | 13 | . | . | TRBV9 | CASSGPRPYEQYF | TGTGCCAGCAGCGGACCCCGGCCCTACGAGCAGTACTTC
TRBJ1-2 | 13 | few | TRBD1 | TRBV6-5 | CASRADRGHGYTF | TGTGCCAGCAGGGCCGACAGGGGGCATGGCTACACCTTC
TRBJ1-2 | 14 | . | . | TRBV5-4 | CASSLAGGGSGYTF | TGTGCCAGCAGCTTGGCCGGGGGGGGCAGTGGCTACACCTTC
TRBJ2-5 | 11 | . | . | TRBV20-1 | CSGSRQETQYF | TGCAGTGGCAGCAGACAAGAGACCCAGTACTTC
TRBJ2-7 | 14 | . | TRBD1 | TRBV9 | CASSVGQGTYEQYF | TGTGCCAGCAGCGTCGGACAGGGAACCTACGAGCAGTACTTC
TRBJ1-1 | 13 | once | . | TRBV27 | CASSPGEGTEAFF | TGTGCCAGCAGCCCAGGAGAAGGCACTGAAGCTTTCTTT
TRBJ2-7 | 14 | once | TRBD2 | TRBV28 | CASRWAGGGYEQYF | TGTGCCAGCAGGTGGGCGGGGGGCGGCTACGAGCAGTACTTC
TRBJ1-5 | 15 | . | . | TRBV30 | CAWSVRSFSNQPQHF | TGTGCCTGGAGTGTACGGAGTTTTAGCAATCAGCCCCAGCATTTT
TRBJ1-1 | 14 | . | . | TRBV19 | CASSIRQLNTEAFF | TGTGCCAGTAGTATTCGTCAGCTAAACACTGAAGCTTTCTTT
TRBJ2-7 | 13 | few | . | TRBV5-5 | CASSYGPGIEQYF | TGTGCCAGCAGTTACGGACCGGGCATTGAGCAGTACTTC
TRBJ1-5 | 14 | . | . | TRBV29-1 | CSVALGGGNQPQHF | TGCAGCGTCGCCTTGGGGGGTGGCAATCAGCCCCAGCATTTT
TRBJ1-2 | 11 | . | . | TRBV10-3 | CAIETDSGYTF | TGTGCCATCGAGACGGATTCCGGCTACACCTTC
TRBJ1-2 | 11 | . | . | TRBV10-3 | CAITGKYGYTF | TGTGCCATCACAGGGAAATATGGCTACACCTTC
TRBJ1-1 | 14 | . | . | TRBV7-2 | CASSLVAEYTEAFF | TGTGCCAGCAGCTTAGTGGCGGAATACACTGAAGCTTTCTTT
TRBJ2-5 | 11 | . | . | TRBV25-1 | CASSAGMTQYF | TGTGCCAGCAGTGCAGGGATGACCCAGTACTTC
TRBJ2-2 | 16 | . | TRBD2 | TRBV7-2 | CASSEVVSGGAGELFF | TGTGCCAGCAGCGAAGTGGTTAGCGGGGGGGCCGGGGAGCTGTTTTTT
TRBJ2-3 | 16 | . | . | TRBV27 | CASSLRGNRNTDTQYF | TGTGCCAGCAGCCTCCGCGGAAACAGAAACACAGATACGCAGTATTTT
TRBJ2-5 | 15 | . | TRBD1 | TRBV4-3 | CASSQGAGGYETQYF | TGCGCCAGCAGCCAAGGGGCAGGGGGTTATGAGACCCAGTACTTC
TRBJ1-6 | 14 | few | . | TRBV5-1 | CASSLAGPDSPLHF | TGCGCCAGCAGCTTGGCCGGCCCGGATTCACCCCTCCACTTT
TRBJ2-5 | 13 | . | TRBD1 | TRBV2 | CASSITGEETQYF | TGTGCCAGCAGTATAACAGGGGAAGAGACCCAGTACTTC
TRBJ2-2 | 18 | . | TRBD1 | TRBV4-3 | CASSQEIQDRGQGGELFF | TGCGCCAGCAGCCAAGAGATACAGGACAGGGGGCAGGGCGGGGAGCTGTTTTTT
TRBJ2-3 | 16 | . | . | TRBV15 | CATSRDLAGAGDTQYF | TGTGCCACCAGCAGAGATCTGGCGGGGGCAGGGGATACGCAGTATTTT
TRBJ1-1 | 15 | . | . | TRBV18 | CASSGSLGLNTEAFF | TGTGCCAGCTCGGGTAGTCTGGGACTGAACACTGAAGCTTTCTTT
TRBJ1-2 | 16 | . | . | TRBV13 | CASSPGRTAGPYGYTF | TGTGCCAGCAGCCCCGGGCGGACCGCCGGCCCCTATGGCTACACCTTC